This T cell receptor beta chain was profiled in a study of response to subunit inactivated influenza vaccine. The germline V and J ends were trimmed by 10 bases and 12 bases, with 15 bases remaining between them. This CDR3 has 11 amino acids. Germline V gives CDR1 MNHNY, CDR2 SVGAGI (reference sequence). This clonotype was counted only a few times. Its antigen is not identified. Study-level findings and limits: Seasonal influenza vaccination, on each occasion, was suggested by the authors to recruit few new T cells.

TCRdb used MiXCR to reprocess the RT-PCR reads, holding one entry per CDR3 protein. The data show 600,000 to 850,000 distinct CDR3 sequences, 12% to 15% seen once. Here the sequenced sample was PBMCs from blood, taken 14 to 15 days before vaccination. The rearrangement links TRBV6-6 to TRBJ1-4; D unresolved. The origin of this receptor is a man aged 45 to 65 who received an inactivated influenza vaccine. CDR3: CATRKEIELFF. The CDR3 bases are TGTGCCACCAGAAAGGAAATTGAACTGTTTTTT.